The 25 T cell receptor beta chains below were found in one sample sequenced in a study of beta chain features in type 1 diabetes. The sequenced template was cDNA made from the entire isolated RNA. Clones were sequenced by immunoSEQ multiplex PCR, and TCRdb holds only the in-frame ones, with some missing. The sample carries fewer than 350,000 clones, roughly a fifth recorded once. The sequenced sample was naive CD4+ T cells from blood. These TCRs come from a woman aged 18-29 years in good health.

The rearrangement uses TRBV28 and TRBJ2-4; the match to TRBD1 covers 10 bases. V trimming: 4 bases; J trimming: 8 bases; junction bases outside the gene matches: 11. CDR3 length equals 16 residues. Germline V gives CDR1 MDHEN, CDR2 SYDVKM. The CDR3 protein is CASSSSDRGSWDIQYF. Written as DNA, the CDR3 is TGTGCCAGCAGTTCATCGGACAGGGGGTCCTGGGACATTCAGTACTTC.

This clone was picked up a small number of times. V is TRBV30 and J is TRBJ2-1; D gene uncertain. The CDR3 loop spans 14 amino acids. Germline lookup yields CDR1 GTSNPN and CDR2 SVGIG (reference sequence). V lost 0 bases to trimming and J lost 2 bases, with 8 bases between them. CDR3 nucleotides: TGTGCCTGGAGTGTAACAGAGCCCTACAATGAGCAGTTCTTC. This codes for CAWSVTEPYNEQFF.

The gene calls are TRBV7-9 and TRBJ2-7; 12 bases match TRBD2. The CDR3 spans 13 residues. J gave up 7 bases and V 6 bases, and 4 bases lay outside the gene matches. Per germline, CDR1 SEHNR and CDR2 FQNEAQ (reference sequence). CDR3 DNA sequence: TGTGCCAGCAGTCCGACTAGCGGGAGAGAGCAGTACTTC. Amino acid sequence: CASSPTSGREQYF.

This clone was seen only a few times. In DNA form, the CDR3 reads TGCAGCGTTGAAGGACTAGCCAGGGGGCAGGATGAGCAGTTCTTC. This encodes CSVEGLARGQDEQFF. This sequence joins TRBV29-1 and TRBJ2-1; the D gene is possibly TRBD1 (8 bases). V gave up 1 base and J gave up 8 bases, with 18 bases separating them. Per the germline V gene, CDR1 is SQVTM and CDR2 is ANQGSEA. The CDR3 covers 15 residues.

J is TRBJ2-5 and V is TRBV7-9; 13 nucleotides line up with TRBD2. The germline V gene encodes CDR1 SEHNR and CDR2 FQNEAQ (reference sequence). V lost 7 bases and J lost 5; bases outside the gene matches: 10. There are 16 residues in the CDR3. CDR3 residues: CASTTGTSGEGETQYF. DNA of the CDR3: TGTGCCAGCACCACCGGGACTAGCGGGGAGGGGGAGACCCAGTACTTC.

The chain uses TRBV7-2 and TRBJ2-7; TRBD1 is a possible D gene (6 bases). The CDR3 spans 16 residues. V dropped 5 bases and J dropped 0 bases, with 17 bases sitting between them. Germline CDR1 reads SGHTA; CDR2 reads FQGNSA. The CDR3 bases are TGTGCCAGCAGCCTAACGGACAGTCTCCCCTCCTACGAGCAGTACTTC. Amino acid sequence: CASSLTDSLPSYEQYF.

The chain has TRBV11-2 and TRBJ2-1, with 7 bases identical to TRBD2. The CDR3 loop spans 15 amino acids. Germline CDR1 SGHAT, CDR2 FQNNGV. J was trimmed by 10 bases and V by 6 bases; bases with no gene match: 15. CDR3 residues: CASSPAWGRDCEQFF. In DNA, the CDR3 is TGTGCCAGCAGTCCCGCGTGGGGGAGGGACTGCGAGCAGTTCTTC. Full variable domain (missing parts from reference TRBV11-2 and TRBJ2-1): EAGVAQSPRYKIIEKRQSVAFWCNPISGHATLYWYQQILGQGPKLLIQFQNNGVVDDSQLPKDRFSAERLKGVDSTLKIQPAKLEDSAVYLCASSPAWGRDCEQFFGPGTRLTVL.

The V gene is TRBV18, the J gene TRBJ2-1, with D perhaps TRBD1 (6 bases). Per germline, CDR1 KGHSH and CDR2 LQKENI. V lost 2 bases, J lost 8 bases, and 10 bases lay in between. The CDR3 loop spans 13 amino acids. Written as DNA, the CDR3 is TGTGCCAGCTCACCATCAGAGGGGGATGAGCAGTTCTTC. Translated, it gives CASSPSEGDEQFF.

V is TRBV30 and J is TRBJ1-3, with D unresolved. Germline assignment: CDR1 GTSNPN and CDR2 SVGIG (reference sequence). The CDR3 loop spans 14 amino acids. V lost 2 bases and J 0 bases, leaving 8 bases between the germline ends. The CDR3 DNA reads TGTGCCTGGAGTCCAGGCTTCTCTGGAAACACCATATATTTT. It yields the protein CAWSPGFSGNTIYF.

The chain uses TRBV7-3 and TRBJ2-2, with TRBD1 matching 8 bases. The CDR3 sequence is 15 residues long. V shed 4 bases and J 1 base; nucleotides not matched to a gene: 2. Germline CDR1 SGHTA, CDR2 FQGTGA. CDR3 region: CASSSGTGNTGELFF. CDR3 coding DNA: TGTGCCAGCAGCTCCGGGACAGGGAACACCGGGGAGCTGTTTTTT.

This clone was seen repeatedly, ten times or more. This chain links TRBV23-1 with TRBJ2-4, with D possibly TRBD2 on 5 matching bases. TRBV23-1 falls under the ORF class, with uncertain function. V lost 1 base and J lost 8, with 9 bases in between. The CDR3 consists of 13 residues. The CDR3 reads CASSQFRGDIQYF. Here the CDR3 DNA reads TGCGCCAGCAGTCAATTTCGGGGAGACATTCAGTACTTC.

This chain uses TRBV2 with TRBJ2-5; a weak D match, TRBD2 (6 bases). Germline V gene sequence: CDR1 SNHLY, CDR2 FYNNEI. Trimming left V 6 bases short and J 1 base short, with 9 bases between. The CDR3 contains 13 residues. The CDR3 coding sequence is TGTGCCAGCAGGGCTAGCGCCCAAGAGACCCAGTACTTC. Its protein product is CASRASAQETQYF.

This clone showed up just a few times. The chain carries TRBV15 and TRBJ1-1; no reliable D call. Germline V lookup: CDR1 LNHNV, CDR2 YYDKDF (reference sequence). Trimming removed 0 bases from V and 7 bases from J, with 9 bases in between. The CDR3 extends over 13 amino acids. The CDR3 coding sequence is TGTGCCACCAGCAGAGATGGGTGGAGTGAAGCTTTCTTT. This codes for CATSRDGWSEAFF.

The chain links TRBV7-2 to TRBJ1-4, with D uncertain. Germline loops: CDR1 SGHTA, CDR2 FQGNSA. The CDR3 has 14 amino acids. The V end was cut by 0 bases, the J end by 4 bases, with 6 bases between. The CDR3 spells CASSLAGINEKLFF. In nucleotides, the CDR3 is TGTGCCAGCAGCTTAGCCGGGATTAATGAAAAACTGTTTTTT.

This chain links TRBV25-1 with TRBJ2-5; a weak D match, TRBD1 (5 bases). Trimming stripped 4 bases from V and 4 bases from J, with 13 bases between. The CDR3 is made up of 14 amino acids. The germline CDR1 and CDR2 sequences are MGHDK and SYGVNS. The CDR3 loop is CASSGLRASETQYF. The DNA for the CDR3 is TGTGCCAGCAGTGGCCTCAGGGCTTCAGAGACCCAGTACTTC.

The V call is TRBV4-2, the J call TRBJ2-1, with a possible D match to TRBD1 (6 bases). The CDR3 has 12 amino acids. V lost 5 bases to trimming and J lost 6 bases, with 8 bases between them. Per the germline V gene, CDR1 is LGHNA and CDR2 is YNFKEQ. In nucleotides, the CDR3 is TGTGCCAGCAGCGTACAGGGCAATGAGCAGTTCTTC. Translated: CASSVQGNEQFF.

The chain couples TRBV6-1 to TRBJ2-7; perhaps TRBD1 as D (6 bases). This CDR3 comprises 13 residues. The germline V gene has CDR1 MNHNS and CDR2 SASEGT. V was trimmed by 3 bases and J by 2 bases, leaving 8 bases between them. This CDR3 is CASSDYRAYEQYF. As DNA, the CDR3 is TGTGCCAGCAGTGACTACAGGGCCTACGAGCAGTACTTC.

This clone has just a few counts. The CDR3 region is CASSLNPPSRLGGTDTQYF. The CDR3 DNA follows: TGTGCCAGCAGCCTCAATCCTCCCAGTCGACTAGGCGGGACAGATACGCAGTATTTT. This rearrangement joins TRBV7-6 to TRBJ2-3; possibly TRBD2 for D (6 bases). Trimming removed 5 bases at V and 3 bases at J, with 27 bases between. From germline, CDR1 is SGHVS and CDR2 FNYEAQ. The CDR3 is 19 residues long.

This clone occurred a few times. This chain connects TRBV7-9 to TRBJ2-7; 8 bases fit TRBD2. Germline lookup yields CDR1 SEHNR and CDR2 FQNEAQ (reference sequence). The V and J ends lost 5 bases and 4 bases, in that order; junction bases with no gene match: 7. This CDR3 region has 14 residues. The CDR3 DNA is TGTGCCAGCAGCCCCCAGCGGGGGACTTACGAGCAGTACTTC. Amino acid sequence: CASSPQRGTYEQYF.

This chain uses TRBV6-5 with TRBJ2-5; 8 positions match TRBD2. Looked up from germline, CDR1 is MNHEY and CDR2 is SVGAGI. V trimming: 9 bases; J trimming: 1 base; junction bases outside the gene matches: 10. The CDR3 extends over 15 amino acids. CDR3 nucleotides: TGTGCCAGTTTCGATGTGGCGGGGGGCCAAGAGACCCAGTACTTC. Translation gives CASFDVAGGQETQYF.

The rearrangement links TRBV18 to TRBJ1-1; tentatively, D is TRBD1 (5 bases). CDR3 length equals 19 residues. Germline V gene lookup returns CDR1 KGHSH and CDR2 LQKENI. V dropped 3 bases and J dropped 0 bases, with 23 bases sitting between them. Here the CDR3 DNA reads TGTGCCAGCTCACCTTTAAGGTCGCTGTCCCAGGGCGTGAACACTGAAGCTTTCTTT. Protein: CASSPLRSLSQGVNTEAFF.

The CDR3 is CASRSGQGTYEQYF. CDR3 in DNA: TGTGCCAGCAGGTCGGGACAGGGAACTTACGAGCAGTACTTC. V gene TRBV6-5 combines with J gene TRBJ2-7; 9 nucleotides agree with TRBD1. The CDR3 is 14 residues long. J gave up 4 bases and V 6 bases, and 7 bases lay outside the gene matches. CDR1 is MNHEY, CDR2 SVGAGI, per germline.

This clone was found a few times. The chain links TRBV7-9 to TRBJ1-1, with 7 bases aligning to TRBD1. Trimming took 5 bases from V and 1 from J; bases not matched to a gene: 4. CDR1 is SEHNR and CDR2 is FQNEAQ in the germline V gene (reference sequence). CDR3 length: 14 amino acids. The CDR3 is CASSRRDRNTEAFF. The CDR3 DNA follows: TGTGCCAGCAGCAGACGGGACAGGAACACTGAAGCTTTCTTT.

V usage is TRBV7-2 and J usage is TRBJ2-2, with 8 bases matching TRBD2. V lost 1 base to trimming and J lost 2 bases; unmatched junction nucleotides: 3. CDR1 and CDR2 from the germline V gene are SGHTA and FQGNSA. This CDR3 contains 16 residues. The DNA for the CDR3 is TGTGCCAGCAGCTTAGTCGGGGGGGCCAACACCGGGGAGCTGTTTTTT. It yields the protein CASSLVGGANTGELFF.

The gene calls are TRBV6-1 and TRBJ2-3, with no clear D. This CDR3 region has 14 residues. V lost 2 bases and J 2 bases, leaving 8 bases between the germline ends. In germline, CDR1 is MNHNS, CDR2 SASEGT. CDR3 amino acids: CASSEWAITDTQYF. CDR3 coding DNA: TGTGCCAGCAGTGAATGGGCAATCACAGATACGCAGTATTTT.